The clone carrying this T cell receptor beta chain was seen a single time. The antigen is undetermined. The data belong to a study of Ad26.COV2.S vaccination and SARS-CoV-2 variants. Study at large: Participants got Ad26.COV2.S intramuscularly, once or twice 56 days apart. General study results and limits: Substantial post-vaccination breadth of spike-specific CD8+ and CD4+ T cell responses was reported.

This CDR3 has 15 residues. Germline loops: CDR1 SGHRS, CDR2 YFSETQ. V was shortened by 4 bases and J by 4 bases, with 14 bases between the two germline ends. Treatment reported: some 20 received Ad26.COV2.S at low or high dose, single or two shots; a few received placebo; per-sample allocation not given. Sampling occurred on day 63 after the first vaccine or placebo injection. This adult donor, from Boston, was 18-55 years old. Profiled with immunoSEQ multiplex PCR; TCRdb holds only in-frame clones, not every one. Counted here are about 440,000 clones, roughly 91% occurring once; the ten biggest clones make up less than 4.5%.

This rearrangement joins TRBV5-1 to TRBJ2-2; a possible D gene is TRBD1 (5 bases). The source was peripheral blood, collected in a trial of Ad26.COV2.S vaccine versus placebo. The origin of this receptor is a person aged 18 to 65 who received the Ad26.COV2.S COVID-19 vaccine or a placebo. The CDR3 nucleotides read TGCGCCAGCAGCGTCGGACACCCGTCCACCGGGGAGCTGTTTTTT. Translation gives CASSVGHPSTGELFF.